Below, one TCR beta chain is given with its context. This sample is part of a study of blood T cell repertoires in COVID-19. Living in roughly 23 US areas, the participants were between 18 and 89 years of age. Assignments of participants to cohorts depended upon their own reported clinical history. In the original analysis: Quantification of nucleated cells was approximated via reference gene primer amplification. Clones were read by immunoSEQ multiplex PCR, and TCRdb kept only the in-frame ones, dropping some. For V, J and clone size, that table is used; D and trimming come from the DNA. This table holds approximately 490,000 clones, 87% found once. Sequencing was performed on PBMCs or T cells enriched from blood (not recorded which). The receptor comes from a woman between 18 and 29 years old who had recovered from COVID-19.

The CDR3 sequence is CAILSTGSTGELFF. In DNA form, the CDR3 reads TGTGCCATACTTTCCACAGGGTCCACCGGGGAGCTGTTTTTT. The gene calls are TRBV19 and TRBJ2-2; tentatively, D is TRBD1 (6 bases). Trimming removed 10 bases from V and 4 bases from J, with 16 bases in between. The CDR3 has 14 residues. Germline V gene lookup returns CDR1 LNHDA and CDR2 SQIVND (reference sequence).